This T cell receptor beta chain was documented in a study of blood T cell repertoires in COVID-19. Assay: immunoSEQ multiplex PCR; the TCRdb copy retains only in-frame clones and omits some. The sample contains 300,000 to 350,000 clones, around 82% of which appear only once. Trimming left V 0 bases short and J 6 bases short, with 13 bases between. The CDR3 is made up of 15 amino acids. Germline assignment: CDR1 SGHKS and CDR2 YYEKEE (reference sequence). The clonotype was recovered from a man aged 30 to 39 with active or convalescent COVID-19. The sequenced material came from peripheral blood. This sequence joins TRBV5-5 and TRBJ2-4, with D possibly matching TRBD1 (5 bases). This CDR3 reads CASSLGVDSRNIQYF. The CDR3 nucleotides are TGTGCCAGCAGCTTGGGGGTCGACAGCAGAAACATTCAGTACTTC.